The 5 T cell receptor beta chains in this list originate from one sample, sequenced in a study of blood T cell repertoires in COVID-19. Method: immunoSEQ multiplex PCR; TCRdb's copy keeps in-frame clones and lacks some. Among around 270,000 clones, roughly 86% were seen once, and the ten largest hold about 5.2%. The sequenced material came from peripheral blood. The source of these receptors is a woman aged 55-70 years with COVID-19, enrolled during active disease.

This chain joins TRBV7-6 and TRBJ1-3; D is undetermined. The germline V and J ends were trimmed by 4 bases and 4 bases, with 17 bases remaining between them. This CDR3 is 16 amino acids long. Germline V gene data show CDR1 as SGHVS and CDR2 as FNYEAQ. The DNA for the CDR3 is TGTGCCAGCAGCTCCACTATCGAGCATGGCGGAAACACCATATATTTT. Protein product: CASSSTIEHGGNTIYF.

The V call is TRBV6-5, the J call TRBJ2-2; D is unclear. Germline-derived CDR1 and CDR2 are MNHEY and SVGAGI. The CDR3 has 15 residues. V was cut by 2 bases and J by 9 bases, with 16 bases left in between. The CDR3 is CASSYEALPARELFF. CDR3 nucleotide sequence: TGTGCCAGCAGTTACGAGGCCCTACCGGCCAGGGAGCTGTTTTTT.

In this sample, this clone turned up a few times. This CDR3 is CASSLAGQGLVGSPLHF. The CDR3 coding sequence is TGTGCCAGCAGCTTGGCAGGACAGGGGCTGGTTGGGTCACCCCTCCACTTT. The genes are TRBV5-4 and TRBJ1-6; 9 nucleotides match TRBD1. This CDR3 has 17 residues. V shed 0 bases and J 10 bases; nucleotides not matched to a gene: 11. CDR1 is SGHNT and CDR2 is YYREEE in the germline V gene (reference sequence). Together with reference TRBV5-4 and TRBJ1-6, the CDR3 gives the full variable domain: ETGVTQSPTHLIKTRGQQVTLRCSSQSGHNTVSWYQQALGQGPQFIFQYYREEENGRGNFPPRFSGLQFPNYSSELNVNALELDDSALYLCASSLAGQGLVGSPLHFGNGTRLTVT.

The V call is TRBV19, the J call TRBJ2-3; TRBD2 agrees at 12 bases. This CDR3 spans 13 amino acids. Trimming cost V 5 bases and J 9 bases; bases outside gene matches: 3. CDR1 is LNHDA, CDR2 SQIVND, per germline (reference sequence). CDR3 DNA: TGTGCCAGTAGTCTTGGGACTAGCGGGACGCAGTATTTT. Residues: CASSLGTSGTQYF.

The chain carries TRBV7-9 and TRBJ2-7, with D possibly matching TRBD1 (6 bases). Germline lookup yields CDR1 SEHNR and CDR2 FQNEAQ (reference sequence). This CDR3 spans 14 amino acids. Trimming stripped 5 bases from V and 3 bases from J, with 14 bases between. This CDR3 is CASSPGHRGYEQYF. In DNA, the CDR3 is TGTGCCAGCAGCCCGGGACACCGAGGCTACGAGCAGTACTTC.